This T cell receptor beta chain was sequenced during a study of graft-versus-host responses after intestinal transplantation. Study-wide results and caveats: Elevated graft-versus-host to host-versus-graft clonal ratios in allografts were recorded for patients with graft-donor T cell macrochimerism.

The protocol was immunoSEQ multiplex PCR, while the TCRdb copy is restricted to in-frame clones and leaves out a portion. This table holds around 76,000 clones, roughly 94% found once. Trimming cost V 4 bases and J 2 bases, with 8 bases left between them. This CDR3 has 13 amino acids. Germline CDR1 and CDR2: MNHEY and SMNVEV (reference sequence). Concerning this clone itself: Its target is unknown.

The clonotype originates from a human donor who received an intestinal transplant. The chain couples TRBV27 to TRBJ1-1; D is unclear. The sequences come from unstimulated CD8+ T cells sorted from spleen or lymph node cells, collected before intestinal transplant. The CDR3 coding sequence is TGTGCCAGCAGTTCGGGGAGCAACACTGAAGCTTTCTTT. Protein sequence: CASSSGSNTEAFF.